This TCR beta chain comes out of a study of cytomegalovirus exposure and HLA in healthy donors (dated by TCRdb to about 2017). Notes on the research overall: An earlier analysis of approximately 640 of the donors reported more than 250 Gb of sequence data and approximately 110 million unique TCR beta sequences from approximately 180 million T cells. Roughly 300 gigabases of sequencing data and roughly 80 million unique TCR sequences made up an early release that covered several hundred HLA-typed donors. The genetic ancestry cluster associated with self-reported Caucasian donors included 81% of the roughly 400 genotyped donors. The study aimed to test whether signatures of past pathogen exposure could be identified by cataloging public T cell receptors. The study profiled the T cell repertoires of hundreds of subjects by immunosequencing and related them to cytomegalovirus serostatus. Besides the first cohort of around 700 subjects, a separate validation cohort made up of around 120 different subjects was used. High-throughput TCR immunosequencing, statistical association of individual TCRs with disease status, and machine learning were combined to predict cytomegalovirus infection status. A later analysis re-examined previously published TCR beta repertoires from roughly 650 donors and added high-resolution HLA genotyping to investigate patterns of TCR occurrence. The later analysis used no new phenotypic data to find candidate immune exposures, relying instead on TCR beta sequences and their occurrence across donors. An earlier analysis of 587 of the donors used high-throughput TCR beta sequencing to judge whether each TCR beta V gene segment behaved as functional or pseudogenic. Donor age, sex, ethnicity and CMV serostatus were compiled together with the repertoire data. A later genetic analysis took genome-wide SNP genotypes for about 55% of the 666 donors and used that subset as a discovery cohort. Every discovery cohort repertoire had been produced on one sequencing platform. Both class I and class II loci were covered by HLA typing, at four-digit resolution. Typing coverage differed by locus: A, B, C, DRB1 and DQB1 were typed in about 629-640 donors, DQA1 in around 500, DPA1 in 600 to 610, and DPB1 in just under 490. About five DR-DQ haplotypes were handled as single units for association and clustering because linkage in the cohort was strong. Among 300 to 450 genotyped donors of the cohort, an average of approximately 240,000 unique TCR beta nucleotide sequences were sequenced per donor, 15% to 20% of them non-productive. What the research found in general, with its limitations: In vitro tests confirmed that a few of the cytomegalovirus-associated TCR beta chains recognize cytomegalovirus antigens. The only immune exposure information available for the cohort was CMV serostatus. A further reported finding was that TCR beta sequences accurately predicted the HLA-A and HLA-B alleles for most subjects in the first cohort. A later genetic analysis reported fewer N-insertions in productive TCRs among donors in an Asian-associated ancestry cluster than the approximately 670-donor mean. According to a later analysis, most CMV-associated TCR beta chains appeared to be HLA-restricted, and the HLA associations seemed to be driven largely by CMV exposure. Only TCR beta chains were sequenced in this cohort, and the absence of alpha or paired-chain data limited detectable features. In both the original and validation cohorts, the classifier was reported to diagnose cytomegalovirus status with high specificity and sensitivity. In the study, approximately 150 TCR beta chains were listed as associated with cytomegalovirus. The authors suggested that the approach could potentially be extended to other disease states and immunological phenotypes. The presence/absence analyses assumed that sequencing depth was roughly uniform across donors, and that assumption may not be true. Most TCR sequences were seen in very few donors, while some public TCRs were found in many individuals. In a later analysis, HLA-associated TCR beta chains showed more clonal expansion and lower generation probabilities than non-associated chains that were equally common. Correlated functional status among segregating V segments might reflect linkage disequilibrium, but an unknown experimental factor could not be ruled out. The earlier analysis of around 600 of the donors excluded roughly 17 rarely observed V segments, including chromosome 9 orphons, because counts were too low. Because HLA typing was unavailable for some donors at each locus, only the typed subset was used in association tests. Some IMGT-functional V segments, including TRBV6-2 and TRBV6-3, could not be told apart with the 87-base-pair reads, so those segments were excluded. Broadly in line with IMGT annotations, most TCR beta V segments showed up in productive rearrangements about 87% or about 30% of the time in an earlier analysis of a few hundred of the donors. A group of highly shared sequence variants was considered likely to be a technical artifact of the sequencing pipeline. In a later analysis, several top co-occurrence clusters were reported to appear linked to parvovirus B19, influenza, CMV and Epstein-Barr virus. Assigning TCR associations to individual alleles was difficult when HLA alleles, especially DR and DQ, strongly co-occurred. V-gene and J-gene trimming of TCR beta chains was associated with a missense DCLRE1C variant in a later genetic analysis, and the association was replicated in an independent cohort. Specific HLA alleles were associated with 15,000 to 20,000 TCR beta sequences at a false discovery rate of 0.05 in a later analysis. According to a later analysis, TCR association rates differed among HLA loci, with DRB1 alleles showing the most associated TCRs and HLA-C alleles showing the fewest.

Concerning this clone: Its binding antigen is unknown.

Based on the germline V gene (reference sequence), the CDR1 and CDR2 sequences are MNHEY and SMNVEV. Clipping removes 0 bases from V and 6 bases from J, with 1 as the unmatched junction base count. The CDR3, cysteine through phenylalanine, is 13 amino acids long. Kept here is only the CDR3 DNA, which spans 39 bases and is read in frame from base 1. Receptor amplification or capture employed the immunoSEQ multiplex PCR assay. For the multiplex PCR, a mixture combining 60 forward primers for TCR Vbeta segments and 13 reverse primers for TCR Jbeta segments was used. The CDR3 region of rearranged TCR beta genes was amplified from genomic DNA with a multiplex PCR assay. The Illumina HiSeq System was used to sequence the amplified TCR beta libraries as 87-base-pair reads. In the authors' own workflow: A later analysis counted 65 million to 90 million unique TCR beta chains across the 700 or so repertoires, and roughly 11 million of these chains were shared by at least two donors. Raw reads were error-corrected and collapsed into unique sequences by a nearest-neighbor algorithm in which closely related sequences were merged to remove PCR and sequencing errors. V, D and J gene segments were assigned by aligning CDR3 sequences to IMGT reference sequences. For a sequence to be retained, at least a six-nucleotide match to both a V gene segment and a J gene segment was required. Rearrangements were called productive when the CDR3 lacked stop codons and stayed in frame with V and J; all others were non-productive. Following IMGT convention, CDR3 was defined as the stretch from the second conserved V-encoded cysteine up to the conserved J-encoded phenylalanine. The earlier analysis of more than 450 of the donors excluded sequences that lacked an unambiguous match to a single V gene segment. In an earlier analysis of several hundred of the donors, V segments were called functional above 56.7% productive rearrangements and were called segregating when the between-donor standard deviation exceeded 5%. To diagnose cytomegalovirus status from the catalog of TCR beta chain sequences, a statistical classification framework was built. A later analysis assigned V and J genes by comparing TCR nucleotide sequences with IMGT/GENE-DB human TR gene sequences. A later analysis assigned CDR3 sequences and most-parsimonious VDJ recombination scenarios with the TCRdist pipeline. In a later analysis, every TCR beta chain was defined by the combination of its CDR3 amino acid sequence and its V-gene family, and reads without a unique V-gene family were dropped. To address suspected cross-contamination and a sequencing artifact, a later analysis removed over 500 highly shared, low-generation-probability nucleotide sequences. For each public chain, a later analysis derived a clonal expansion index from normalized ranks of inferred template counts within each repertoire. A later analysis computed generation probabilities with a VDJ recombination model fitted to out-of-frame rearrangements, and checked the results against IGoR. In a later analysis, hypergeometric tests were used to score TCR-TCR, TCR-HLA and TCR-CMV co-occurrence, with a repertoire-size bias correction applied to TCR pairs. To estimate false discovery rates, a later analysis permuted the HLA or CMV assignments 20 times. In a later analysis, co-occurring TCRs were grouped with DBSCAN, and TCRdist sequence similarity was added when clustering was performed within HLA-allele-positive subsets. Co-occurrence clustering excluded repertoires with fewer than 30,000 or more than 120,000 public chains, plus five with anomalous nucleotide sharing. Entries here come from immuneACCESS through TCRdb and include only in-frame sequences with V and J called. Some clones fail to appear in such tables; in the studies checked, an unresolved V gene covers under half of the shortfall, and the cause of the remainder is unknown. The D gene and trimming were derived from the DNA, and the V and J assignments and clone size from that table. The sample's records list around 140,000 clones. The ten largest clones capture 1.5% to 2% of the sample.

The cohort consisted of fewer than 700 healthy bone marrow donors. All cohort members were sampled while nominally healthy, although unrecorded immune exposures were likely present. The donor tested CMV seronegative, placing the donor among the 352 seronegative members of the cohort. Each donor provided a peripheral blood sample, and peripheral blood mononuclear cells were used for TCR beta sequencing. Genomic DNA was extracted from the blood cell samples with the Qiagen DNeasy Blood Extraction Kit. The V and J genes are TRBV27 and TRBJ2-5; 7 central bases correspond to TRBD2. This receptor was identified in a woman aged 50 to 60 in good health and CMV-seronegative. Sequenced input: PBMCs. This receptor carries the CDR3 CASSLSGGKTQYF. DNA sequence: TGTGCCAGCAGTTTATCGGGAGGGAAGACCCAGTACTTC.